One and the same sample provided the 17 T cell receptor beta chains below, sequenced in a study of T cells in Graves' hyperthyroidism and ophthalmopathy. TCR beta CDR3 region amplification was performed from RNA transcripts. HTBI primers were the set used in a first-round RT-PCR of the TCR CDR3. MiXCR, applied by TCRdb to the multiplex PCR reads, yields one record per CDR3 protein. The table lists about 740,000 distinct CDR3 sequences, 12% to 15% of them singletons. The sample taken for sequencing was blood. The receptors stem from a woman aged 18-35 years with Graves' hyperthyroidism.

This clonotype occurred many times. The chain links TRBV7-9 to TRBJ1-1, with 8 bases that match TRBD1. From germline, CDR1 is SEHNR and CDR2 FQNEAQ (reference sequence). CDR3 length: 15 residues. The V segment lost 6 bases and the J segment 1 base; nucleotides outside the gene matches: 7. The CDR3 here is CASSPTGGTNTEAFF. The CDR3 nucleotides are TGTGCCAGCAGTCCCACAGGGGGAACGAACACTGAAGCTTTCTTT.

The sample holds many counts of this clonotype. The J gene is TRBJ1-2, the V gene TRBV28, with 10 bases fitting TRBD1. CDR1 and CDR2 from the germline V gene are MDHEN and SYDVKM. This CDR3 contains 16 residues. The junction had 10 bases not matched to a gene; V was cut back by 5 bases and J by 4 bases. The CDR3 here is CASSGGGTGARYGYTF. In DNA form, the CDR3 reads TGTGCCAGCAGTGGGGGTGGGACAGGGGCACGCTATGGCTACACCTTC.

As to this clonotype: One junction end disagrees with the germline gene, perhaps due to a read error. The chain recombines TRBV12-3 or TRBV12-4 with TRBJ1-1; D not certain. The CDR3 is made up of 16 amino acids. CDR3 protein: CASSSQGSTVPTAAFF. In DNA, the CDR3 is TGTGCCAGCAGCTCTCAAGGAAGCACAGTCCCCACTGCAGCTTTCTTT.

The chain has TRBV6-1 and TRBJ1-1, with D uncertain. The CDR3 contains 13 residues. Trimming stripped 0 bases from V and 5 bases from J, with 7 bases between. Looked up from germline, CDR1 is MNHNS and CDR2 is SASEGT. The CDR3 protein is CASSEARPTEAFF. CDR3 DNA: TGTGCCAGCAGTGAAGCTCGTCCAACTGAAGCTTTCTTT.

This clonotype was observed a few times. V usage is TRBV15 and J usage is TRBJ2-7; the D is unclear. With 5 bases removed from V and 0 bases from J, the gap between germline ends came to 17 bases. The CDR3 sequence is 16 residues long. The V gene's germline CDR1 is LNHNV and CDR2 YYDKDF (reference sequence). As DNA, the CDR3 is TGTGCCACCAGCCCCCCGACGAGTAGGAGCTCCTACGAGCAGTACTTC. It codes for CATSPPTSRSSYEQYF.

This clonotype has just a few counts. The chain couples TRBV9 to TRBJ2-2; a weak D match, TRBD1 (6 bases). CDR3 length: 14 amino acids. V shed 3 bases and J shed 6 bases, with 12 bases lying between them. Germline V gives CDR1 SGDLS, CDR2 YYNGEE. The CDR3 DNA follows: TGTGCCAGCAGCGGGGCAGGGGCGGCCGGGGAGCTGTTTTTT. It specifies CASSGAGAAGELFF. The full variable domain, completed using reference TRBV9 and TRBJ2-2, is DSGVTQTPKHLITATGQRVTLRCSPRSGDLSVYWYQQSLDQGLQFLIQYYNGEERAKGNILERFSAQQFPDLHSELNLSSLELGDSALYFCASSGAGAAGELFFGEGSRLTVL.

This clonotype has just a few counts. The chain is built from TRBV20-1 and TRBJ1-2; possible D gene TRBD1, 6 bases. Germline V gene data show CDR1 as DFQATT and CDR2 as SNEGSKA (reference sequence). V lost 2 bases to trimming and J lost 7 bases, with 20 bases between them. The CDR3 covers 15 residues. In DNA, the CDR3 is TGCAGTGCTAGACAGCTACAGGGAGGGTTACCTGGCTACACCTTC. Translating it yields CSARQLQGGLPGYTF.

This clonotype was counted at least ten times. V is TRBV11-2 and J is TRBJ2-5, with D possibly TRBD1 on 6 matching bases. The length of the CDR3 is 14 residues. Germline assignment: CDR1 SGHAT and CDR2 FQNNGV. V was clipped by 3 bases and J by 5 bases, with 13 bases between them. CDR3 residues: CASSFRGKGETQYF. DNA for the CDR3: TGTGCCAGCAGCTTTAGGGGGAAGGGGGAGACCCAGTACTTC.

This clonotype was found many times. The chain joins TRBV7-3 to TRBJ2-3, with D hard to call. The CDR3 is 16 residues long. Trimming removed 5 bases from V and 0 bases from J, with 15 bases in between. The germline CDR1 and CDR2 sequences are SGHTA and FQGTGA. CDR3 sequence reads: CASSRSPGLSTDTQYF. CDR3 coding DNA: TGTGCCAGCAGCCGCTCCCCGGGTCTAAGCACAGATACGCAGTATTTT.

In its sample, this clonotype was seen many times. V and J are TRBV28 and TRBJ2-1; 14 bases match TRBD2. The germline V gene encodes CDR1 MDHEN and CDR2 SYDVKM. This CDR3 comprises 17 residues. V was pared by 3 bases and J by 4 bases, with 5 bases of the junction left unmatched. The DNA for the CDR3 is TGTGCCAGCAGTTTTTGGACTAGCGGGAGGAAGTACAATGAGCAGTTCTTC. Encoded protein: CASSFWTSGRKYNEQFF.

This clonotype has just a few counts. The J gene is TRBJ2-5, the V gene TRBV20-1; D could derive from TRBD1 or TRBD2 (5 bases each). V gave up 0 bases and J gave up 9 bases, with 20 bases separating them. CDR3 length equals 15 residues. Germline V gives CDR1 DFQATT, CDR2 SNEGSKA (reference sequence). The CDR3, as DNA: TGCAGTGCTAGAGATCTAGAGGGGCCGCCACCAGCCCAGTACTTC. This encodes CSARDLEGPPPAQYF.

The chain is built from TRBV6-1 and TRBJ2-2; possible D gene TRBD1, 6 bases. Germline-derived CDR1 and CDR2 are MNHNS and SASEGT. Trimming left V 6 bases short and J 8 bases short, with 10 bases between. The CDR3 sequence is 12 residues long. The chain's CDR3 is CASSARGGELFF. The CDR3 nucleotides read TGTGCCAGCAGCGCTAGGGGGGGGGAGCTGTTTTTT.

In its sample, this clonotype was seen a few times. This sequence joins TRBV6-1 and TRBJ1-1; TRBD1 might be the D (6 bases). Germline loops: CDR1 MNHNS, CDR2 SASEGT. Trimming shortened V by 6 bases and J by 0 bases, and 14 bases separated the two germline ends. The CDR3 has 15 residues. In DNA, the CDR3 is TGTGCCAGCAGCCTGACAGGAGGAGTGAACACTGAAGCTTTCTTT. Translated, it gives CASSLTGGVNTEAFF.

Details on this clonotype: A much bigger clone sits one base away, suggesting this may be a read error. The chain links TRBV12-3 or TRBV12-4 to TRBJ1-1; weak D call: TRBD1 (5 bases). This CDR3 comprises 16 residues. Written as DNA, the CDR3 is TGTGCCGGCAGTCCCCCTAACCCCCCGGGGCACACTGAAGCTTTCTTT. It codes for CAGSPPNPPGHTEAFF.

The rearrangement joins TRBV19 to TRBJ2-7; D call uncertain. The CDR3 consists of 9 residues. Germline CDR1 and CDR2: LNHDA and SQIVND (reference sequence). The germline V and J ends were trimmed by 7 bases and 6 bases, with 4 bases remaining between them. CDR3 bases: TGTGCCAGTAATCGCGAGCAGTACTTC. Translation: CASNREQYF.

This clonotype was recorded at least ten times. This chain connects TRBV24-1 to TRBJ2-1; D is ambiguous. The V gene's germline CDR1 is KGHDR and CDR2 SFDVKD. The CDR3 is 16 residues long. V was trimmed by 4 bases and J by 0 bases, leaving 12 bases between them. For the CDR3, the DNA is TGTGCCACCAGTGACTCTAGTCGGGTCTCCTACAATGAGCAGTTCTTC. Its protein is CATSDSSRVSYNEQFF.

This clonotype was found a few times. This chain connects TRBV6-2 or TRBV6-3 to TRBJ1-2; tentative D call: TRBD1 (6 bases). Germline V gene lookup returns CDR1 MNHEY and CDR2 SVGEGT. The CDR3 runs 16 residues. V lost 0 bases, J lost 7 bases, and 18 bases lay in between. CDR3 loop: CASSYSEKDRFCGYTF. CDR3 DNA: TGTGCCAGCAGTTACTCGGAGAAGGACAGATTCTGTGGCTACACCTTC.